The 27 T cell receptor beta chains in this list originate from one sample, sequenced in a study of OX40 agonist ivuxolimab in advanced cancers. TCRdb's copy holds only in-frame clones and misses some; the assay was immunoSEQ multiplex PCR. This sample yields 35,000 to 45,000 clones, of which around 84% are seen a single time; around a fifth belongs to the top ten. The material sequenced was CD4+ or CD8+ T cells sorted from blood, taken in a trial of the OX40 agonist ivuxolimab. The origin of the receptors is an adult with an advanced solid tumor such as melanoma, head and neck, liver or kidney cancer.

This clone was seen a few times. V usage is TRBV6-1 and J usage is TRBJ2-7; no reliable D call. This CDR3 comprises 10 residues. The germline V gene encodes CDR1 MNHNS and CDR2 SASEGT. V was clipped by 5 bases and J by 9 bases, with 8 bases between them. The chain's CDR3 is CASSYRAQYV. As DNA, the CDR3 is TGTGCCAGCAGTTACCGTGCGCAGTACGTC.

The chain combines TRBV5-1 with TRBJ1-1; D not certain. Germline lookup yields CDR1 SGHRS and CDR2 YFSETQ. V was clipped by 0 bases and J by 3 bases, with 6 bases between them. CDR3 size: 13 residues. The CDR3 nucleotides are TGCGCCAGCAGCTTGGACGGGGACACTGAAGCTTTCTTT. Protein product: CASSLDGDTEAFF.

The rearrangement links TRBV5-1 to TRBJ2-1; 8 nucleotides align to TRBD2. CDR1 is SGHRS, CDR2 YFSETQ, per germline. V lost 5 bases to trimming and J lost 2 bases; unmatched junction nucleotides: 3. This CDR3 spans 14 amino acids. CDR3 nucleotides: TGCGCCAGCAGGCCCGGGGGGGCCTACAATGAGCAGTTCTTC. Its protein product is CASRPGGAYNEQFF.

V gene TRBV4-3 combines with J gene TRBJ2-2; D is undetermined. The CDR3 spans 16 residues. Germline V lookup: CDR1 LGHNA, CDR2 YSLEER. V lost 1 base, J lost 1 base, and 10 bases lay in between. CDR3 loop: CASSQGFSENTGELFF. The CDR3 DNA reads TGCGCCAGCAGCCAAGGGTTCTCAGAGAACACCGGGGAGCTGTTTTTT.

The V call is TRBV10-3, the J call TRBJ2-7; the D is unclear. Germline CDR1 and CDR2: ENHRY and SYGVKD. V was clipped by 3 bases and J by 5 bases, with 8 bases between them. The CDR3 consists of 12 residues. The CDR3 sequence: CAISDRSDEQYV. CDR3 bases: TGTGCCATCAGTGATCGATCGGACGAGCAGTACGTC.

The gene calls are TRBV20-1 and TRBJ1-1; D unclear. The CDR3 consists of 10 residues. V lost 3 bases, J lost 8 bases, and 7 bases lay in between. CDR1 is DFQATT and CDR2 is SNEGSKA in the germline V gene (reference sequence). The CDR3 region has the DNA TGCAGTGCTAGGGGCAAGGAAGCTTTCTTT. Its protein product is CSARGKEAFF.

The V gene is TRBV30, the J gene TRBJ1-2; 10 nucleotides line up with TRBD1. The V and J ends lost 5 bases and 7 bases, in that order; junction bases with no gene match: 7. The CDR3 length is 13 residues. Germline V gene lookup returns CDR1 GTSNPN and CDR2 SVGIG (reference sequence). The CDR3 DNA is TGTGCCTGGTGGGACAGGGGTTTTGGTGGCTACACCTTC. The encoded protein is CAWWDRGFGGYTF.

This clone has a handful of counts. The V gene is TRBV5-7, the J gene TRBJ1-1, with D perhaps TRBD1 (6 bases). TRBV5-7 is recorded as an ORF, its role being uncertain. V lost 4 bases to trimming and J lost 0 bases, with 10 bases between them. CDR3 size: 14 residues. The CDR3 DNA is TGTGCCAGCAGCCCGGGGGCCATGAACACTGAAGCTTTCTTT. Its translation is CASSPGAMNTEAFF.

The V and J genes are TRBV15 and TRBJ1-5; a possible D gene is TRBD1 (5 bases). Trimming left V 6 bases short and J 5 bases short, with 5 bases between. The CDR3 contains 11 residues. The germline V gene encodes CDR1 LNHNV and CDR2 YYDKDF (reference sequence). The CDR3 DNA follows: TGTGCCACCAGGGGGGATCAGCCCCAGCATTTT. It translates to CATRGDQPQHF.

V and J are TRBV9 and TRBJ1-5, with D possibly matching TRBD1 (5 bases). CDR1 and CDR2 from the germline V gene are SGDLS and YYNGEE. V was shortened by 3 bases and J by 4 bases, with 5 bases between the two germline ends. The CDR3 loop spans 12 amino acids. In DNA form, the CDR3 reads TGTGCCAGCAGCGCAGGGAATCAGCCCCAGCATTTT. This codes for CASSAGNQPQHF.

The V gene is TRBV7-8, the J gene TRBJ1-2; tentative D call: TRBD1 (6 bases). Looked up from germline, CDR1 is SGHVS and CDR2 is FQNEAQ. CDR3 length equals 21 residues. V was pared by 2 bases and J by 9 bases, with 37 bases between. CDR3 amino acids: CASSLSLSRALVGQQVLCYTF. As DNA, the CDR3 is TGTGCCAGCAGCTTATCTTTGTCCCGCGCTCTAGTCGGACAGCAAGTACTATGCTACACCTTC.

This chain joins TRBV2 and TRBJ1-4; D gene unclear. V dropped 5 bases and J dropped 2 bases, with 6 bases sitting between them. From germline, CDR1 is SNHLY and CDR2 FYNNEI. The CDR3 has 13 residues. The DNA of the CDR3 is TGTGCCAGCAGTACCGAGACTAATGAAAAACTGTTTTTT. Translated: CASSTETNEKLFF.

V usage is TRBV6-1 and J usage is TRBJ2-5, with D uncertain. V lost 2 bases and J 0 bases, leaving 10 bases between the germline ends. Germline CDR1 reads MNHNS; CDR2 reads SASEGT. The CDR3 runs 15 residues. This chain's CDR3 is CASSEYGLYQETQYF. In DNA form, the CDR3 reads TGTGCCAGCAGTGAATATGGCCTTTACCAAGAGACCCAGTACTTC.

The chain uses TRBV6-4 and TRBJ2-7; no firm D call. The CDR3 covers 13 residues. CDR1 is MRHNA and CDR2 is SNTAGT in the germline V gene. V lost 3 bases and J lost 4, with 10 bases in between. The CDR3 loop reads CASSENTGYEQYV. The CDR3 DNA reads as TGTGCCAGCAGTGAAAACACGGGTTACGAGCAGTACGTC.

The genes are TRBV18 and TRBJ1-2; D ambiguous. Germline V gene sequence: CDR1 KGHSH, CDR2 LQKENI. The V and J ends lost 4 bases and 3 bases respectively, with 9 bases between them. CDR3 length: 13 residues. In DNA form, the CDR3 reads TGTGCCAGCTCACGAGGTGGAGACTATGGCTACACCTTC. It translates to CASSRGGDYGYTF.

This chain links TRBV28 with TRBJ2-3, with TRBD1 matching 7 bases. This CDR3 contains 15 residues. V dropped 4 bases and J dropped 4; count of bases not matched to a gene: 8. Germline CDR1 MDHEN, CDR2 SYDVKM. CDR3 region: CASSWRTGRPDTQYF. The CDR3 region has the DNA TGTGCCAGCAGTTGGCGGACAGGCCGACCAGATACGCAGTATTTT.

The chain uses TRBV6-1 and TRBJ1-6; 8 bases match TRBD1. Trimming at V came to 6 bases and at J to 13 bases, leaving 8 bases not matched to a gene. Germline V CDR1 and CDR2: MNHNS, SASEGT. The CDR3 is 13 residues long. The CDR3: CASRTGTGSPLHF. The CDR3 DNA reads TGTGCCAGCAGGACTGGGACAGGCTCCCCCCTCCACTTT.

The chain joins TRBV11-1 to TRBJ2-4; D unclear. V was cut by 3 bases and J by 4 bases, with 7 bases left in between. The CDR3 consists of 13 residues. In germline, CDR1 is SGHAT, CDR2 FQDESV (reference sequence). As DNA, the CDR3 is TGTGCCAGCAGCTTTACCCGAAAAAACATTCAGTACTTC. Protein product: CASSFTRKNIQYF.

This clone appeared once. The chain employs TRBV9 and TRBJ2-3; D gene uncertain. CDR1 and CDR2 (germline): SGDLS, YYNGEE. Trimming removed 0 bases from V and 6 bases from J, with 8 bases in between. The CDR3 runs to 13 residues. The CDR3 DNA reads as TGTGCCAGCAGCGTAGAGGGTTGGGATACGCAGTATTTT. Translated, it gives CASSVEGWDTQYF.

This clone is medium-sized by share. The rearrangement links TRBV5-1 to TRBJ2-7, with 9 positions matching TRBD1. The CDR3 consists of 14 residues. V lost 2 bases to trimming and J lost 3 bases; unmatched junction nucleotides: 3. In germline, CDR1 is SGHRS, CDR2 YFSETQ. The CDR3 bases are TGCGCCAGCAGCTTAAGACAGGGGGACTACGAGCAGTACTTC. Residues: CASSLRQGDYEQYF.

This clone was seen just once. The chain uses TRBV28 and TRBJ2-5; tentatively, D is TRBD2 (5 bases). The CDR3 spans 16 residues. Trimming stripped 2 bases from V and 2 bases from J, with 15 bases between. Germline V gene lookup returns CDR1 MDHEN and CDR2 SYDVKM. CDR3 region: CASSLRGLSNQETQYF. The CDR3 DNA reads TGTGCCAGCAGTTTAAGAGGGTTGAGTAATCAAGAGACCCAGTACTTC.

The rearrangement joins TRBV7-9 to TRBJ2-7, with 10 bases aligning to TRBD2. The J segment lost 6 bases and the V segment lost 1 base, leaving 0 bases of the junction unmatched. The CDR3 runs 13 residues. Germline V lookup: CDR1 SEHNR, CDR2 FQNEAQ (reference sequence). The CDR3 DNA is TGTGCCAGCAGCTTAGGACTAGCGGGCGAGCAGTACTTC. It codes for CASSLGLAGEQYF.

V and J are TRBV28 and TRBJ2-3; D ambiguous. The CDR3 runs to 12 residues. The V end lost 2 bases, the J end lost 3 bases, and 3 bases lay between the germline ends. Germline-derived CDR1 and CDR2 are MDHEN and SYDVKM. CDR3: CASSLGTDTQYF. The CDR3 region has the DNA TGTGCCAGCAGTTTAGGGACAGATACGCAGTATTTT.

This chain connects TRBV6-6 to TRBJ1-5; tentatively, D is TRBD1 (5 bases). Between the trimmed V and J ends, which lost 0 bases and 5 bases, there was a span of 11 bases. Germline CDR1 reads MNHNY; CDR2 reads SVGAGI (reference sequence). The CDR3 is 15 residues long. CDR3 region: CASSYSTGEDQPQHF. CDR3 DNA sequence: TGTGCCAGCAGTTACTCCACGGGGGAAGATCAGCCCCAGCATTTT.

The chain is built from TRBV9 and TRBJ2-3, with D possibly being TRBD1 (6 bases). CDR1 and CDR2 from the germline V gene are SGDLS and YYNGEE. V was shortened by 0 bases and J by 9 bases, with 14 bases between the two germline ends. This CDR3 contains 14 residues. CDR3 sequence reads: CASSVAGVPVTQYF. Here the CDR3 DNA reads TGTGCCAGCAGCGTAGCAGGGGTTCCCGTCACGCAGTATTTT.

The CDR3 reads CASSLVMGGEQYV. CDR3 DNA: TGTGCCAGCAGCTTAGTTATGGGGGGCGAGCAGTACGTC. The genes are TRBV11-2 and TRBJ2-7, with TRBD2 as a possible D gene (6 bases). Trimming left V 1 base short and J 6 bases short, with 10 bases between. From germline, CDR1 is SGHAT and CDR2 FQNNGV. The CDR3 consists of 13 residues.

The gene calls are TRBV9 and TRBJ2-2; D gene unclear. This CDR3 comprises 14 residues. V was shortened by 3 bases and J by 6 bases, with 12 bases between the two germline ends. Per germline, CDR1 SGDLS and CDR2 YYNGEE. The CDR3 DNA reads TGTGCCAGCAGCGCCGAGTTAAGCCCCGGGGAGCTGTTTTTT. Encoded protein: CASSAELSPGELFF.